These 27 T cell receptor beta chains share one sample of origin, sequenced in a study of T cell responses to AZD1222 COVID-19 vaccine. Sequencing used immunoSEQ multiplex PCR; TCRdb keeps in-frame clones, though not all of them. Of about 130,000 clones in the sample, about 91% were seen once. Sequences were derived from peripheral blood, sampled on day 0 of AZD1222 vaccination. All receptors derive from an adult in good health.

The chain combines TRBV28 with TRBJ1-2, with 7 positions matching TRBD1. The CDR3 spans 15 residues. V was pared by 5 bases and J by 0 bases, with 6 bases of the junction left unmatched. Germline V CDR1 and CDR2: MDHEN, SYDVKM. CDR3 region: CASSGPGQSNYGYTF. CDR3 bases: TGTGCCAGCAGTGGTCCGGGACAGTCTAACTATGGCTACACCTTC.

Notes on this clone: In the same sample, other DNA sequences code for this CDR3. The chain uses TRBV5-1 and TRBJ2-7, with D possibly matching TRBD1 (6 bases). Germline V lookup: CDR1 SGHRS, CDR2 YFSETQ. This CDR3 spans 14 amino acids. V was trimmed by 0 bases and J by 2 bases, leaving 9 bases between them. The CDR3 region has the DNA TGCGCCAGCAGCTTGGTCCCAGGGGCCTACGAGCAGTACTTC. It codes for CASSLVPGAYEQYF.

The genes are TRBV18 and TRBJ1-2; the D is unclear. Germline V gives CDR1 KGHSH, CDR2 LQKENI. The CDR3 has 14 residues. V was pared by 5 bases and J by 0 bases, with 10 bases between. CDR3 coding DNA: TGTGCCAGCTCATCTCGTACGGCTAACTATGGCTACACCTTC. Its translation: CASSSRTANYGYTF.

The CDR3: CASKNNHNQPQHF. Written as DNA, the CDR3 is TGTGCCAGCAAAAACAACCACAATCAGCCCCAGCATTTT. The chain couples TRBV18 to TRBJ1-5; no firm D call. CDR1 KGHSH and CDR2 LQKENI come from the germline V gene. The CDR3 covers 13 residues. The germline V and J ends were trimmed by 8 bases and 3 bases, with 11 bases remaining between them.

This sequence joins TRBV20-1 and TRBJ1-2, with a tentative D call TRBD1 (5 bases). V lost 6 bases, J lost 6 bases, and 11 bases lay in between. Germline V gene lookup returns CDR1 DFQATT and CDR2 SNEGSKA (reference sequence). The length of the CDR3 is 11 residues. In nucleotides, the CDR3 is TGCAGTGCCGAACAGGCCGATGGCTACACCTTC. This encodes CSAEQADGYTF.

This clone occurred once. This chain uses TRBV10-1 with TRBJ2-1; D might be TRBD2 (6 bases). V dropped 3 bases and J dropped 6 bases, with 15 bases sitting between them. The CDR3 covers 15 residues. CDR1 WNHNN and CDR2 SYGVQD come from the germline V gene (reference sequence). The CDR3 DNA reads TGCGCCAGCAGTGAATTCGGGGCCGGGGGCAATGAGCAGTTCTTC. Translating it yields CASSEFGAGGNEQFF.

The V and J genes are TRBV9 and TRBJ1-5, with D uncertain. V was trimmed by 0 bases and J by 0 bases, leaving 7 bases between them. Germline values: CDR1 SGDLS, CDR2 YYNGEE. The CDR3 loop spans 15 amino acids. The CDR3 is CASSVGAYSNQPQHF. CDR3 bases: TGTGCCAGCAGCGTAGGAGCGTATAGCAATCAGCCCCAGCATTTT.

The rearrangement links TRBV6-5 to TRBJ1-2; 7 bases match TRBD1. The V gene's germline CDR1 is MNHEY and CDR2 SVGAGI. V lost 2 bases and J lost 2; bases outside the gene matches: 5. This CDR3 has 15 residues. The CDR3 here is CASSYGTTGNYGYTF. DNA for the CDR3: TGTGCCAGCAGTTACGGAACGACAGGGAACTATGGCTACACCTTC.

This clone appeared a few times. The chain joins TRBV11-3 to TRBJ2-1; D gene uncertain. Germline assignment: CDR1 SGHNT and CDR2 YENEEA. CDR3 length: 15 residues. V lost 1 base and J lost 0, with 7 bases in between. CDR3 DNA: TGTGCCAGCAGCTTAGGACTGAGCTCCTACAATGAGCAGTTCTTC. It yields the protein CASSLGLSSYNEQFF. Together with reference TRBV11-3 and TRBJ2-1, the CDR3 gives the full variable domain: EAGVVQSPRYKIIEKKQPVAFWCNPISGHNTLYWYLQNLGQGPELLIRYENEEAVDDSQLPKDRFSAERLKGVDSTLKIQPAELGDSAVYLCASSLGLSSYNEQFFGPGTRLTVL.

The chain's CDR3 is CASSQATGRANYGYTF. In DNA, the CDR3 is TGTGCCAGCAGCCAAGCGACAGGCAGGGCCAACTATGGCTACACCTTC. This chain links TRBV14 with TRBJ1-2; D may be TRBD1 (6 bases). CDR1 is SGHDN and CDR2 is FVKESK in the germline V gene. There are 16 residues in the CDR3. The ends were cut back, 1 base at V and 2 bases at J, with 14 bases in the middle.

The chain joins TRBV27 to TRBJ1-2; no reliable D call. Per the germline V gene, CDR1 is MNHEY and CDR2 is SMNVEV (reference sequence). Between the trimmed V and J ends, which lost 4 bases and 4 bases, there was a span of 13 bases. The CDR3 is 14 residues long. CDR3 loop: CASSSPSESYGYTF. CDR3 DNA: TGTGCCAGCAGTTCTCCGTCAGAGAGCTATGGCTACACCTTC.

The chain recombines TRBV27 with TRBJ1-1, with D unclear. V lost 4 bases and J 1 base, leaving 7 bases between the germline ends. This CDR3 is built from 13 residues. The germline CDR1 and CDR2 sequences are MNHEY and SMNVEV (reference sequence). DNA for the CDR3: TGTGCCAGCAGTTACCGGGAGAACACTGAAGCTTTCTTT. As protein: CASSYRENTEAFF.

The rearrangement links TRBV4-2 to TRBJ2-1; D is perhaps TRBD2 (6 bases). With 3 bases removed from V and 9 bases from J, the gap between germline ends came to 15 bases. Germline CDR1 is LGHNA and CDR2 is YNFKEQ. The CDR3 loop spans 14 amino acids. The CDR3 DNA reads TGTGCCAGCAGCCAGAGATTGTTGGGGGGTGAGCAGTTCTTC. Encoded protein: CASSQRLLGGEQFF.

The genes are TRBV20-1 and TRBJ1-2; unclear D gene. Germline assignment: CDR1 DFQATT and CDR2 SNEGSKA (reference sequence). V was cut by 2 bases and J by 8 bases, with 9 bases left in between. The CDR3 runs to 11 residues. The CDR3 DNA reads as TGCAGTGCTAGAACCGTTACCGGCTACACCTTC. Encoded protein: CSARTVTGYTF.

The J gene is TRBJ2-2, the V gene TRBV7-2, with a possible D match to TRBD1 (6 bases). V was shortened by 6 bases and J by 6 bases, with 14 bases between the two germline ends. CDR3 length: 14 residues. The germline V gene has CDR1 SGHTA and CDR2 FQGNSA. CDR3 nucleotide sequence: TGTGCCAGCAGGGGCGACAGGTCCTCCGGGGAGCTGTTTTTT. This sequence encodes CASRGDRSSGELFF.

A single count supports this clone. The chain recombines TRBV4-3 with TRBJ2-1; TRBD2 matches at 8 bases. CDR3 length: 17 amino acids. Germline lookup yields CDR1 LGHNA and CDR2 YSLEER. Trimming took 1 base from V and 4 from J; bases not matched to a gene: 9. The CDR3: CASSQVLRGGLYNEQFF. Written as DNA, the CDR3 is TGCGCCAGCAGCCAAGTTCTTCGGGGGGGCCTTTACAATGAGCAGTTCTTC.

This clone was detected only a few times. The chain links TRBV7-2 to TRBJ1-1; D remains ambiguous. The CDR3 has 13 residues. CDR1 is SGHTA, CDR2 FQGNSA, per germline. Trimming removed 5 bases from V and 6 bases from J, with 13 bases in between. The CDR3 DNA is TGTGCCAGCAGCCCCGTTGGTCGGCCTGAAGCTTTCTTT. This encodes CASSPVGRPEAFF.

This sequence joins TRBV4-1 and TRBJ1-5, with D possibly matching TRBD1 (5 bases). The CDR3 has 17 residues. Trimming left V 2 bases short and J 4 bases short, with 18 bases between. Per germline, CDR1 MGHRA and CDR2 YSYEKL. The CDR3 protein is CASSQWGSSEGNQPQHF. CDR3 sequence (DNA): TGCGCCAGCAGCCAATGGGGATCCTCCGAGGGGAATCAGCCCCAGCATTTT.

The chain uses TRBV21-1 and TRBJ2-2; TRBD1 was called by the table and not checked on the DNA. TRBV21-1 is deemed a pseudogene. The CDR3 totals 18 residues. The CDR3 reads CASSSIKQGTENTGELFF. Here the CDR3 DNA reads TGTGCCAGCAGCAGCATTAAACAGGGGACAGAGAACACCGGGGAGCTGTTTTTT.

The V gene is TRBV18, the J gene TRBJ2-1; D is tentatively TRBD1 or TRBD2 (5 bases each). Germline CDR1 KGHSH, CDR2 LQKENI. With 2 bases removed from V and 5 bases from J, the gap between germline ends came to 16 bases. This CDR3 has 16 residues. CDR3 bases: TGTGCCAGCTCACCAGACTCTCCCCGGGGCGACAATGAGCAGTTCTTC. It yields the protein CASSPDSPRGDNEQFF.

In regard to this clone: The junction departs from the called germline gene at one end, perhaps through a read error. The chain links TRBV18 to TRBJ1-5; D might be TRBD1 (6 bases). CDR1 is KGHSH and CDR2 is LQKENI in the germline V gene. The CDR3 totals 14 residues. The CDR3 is CASAPGDGNQPQHF. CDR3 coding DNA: TGTGCCAGCGCACCAGGGGACGGGAATCAGCCCCAGCATTTT.

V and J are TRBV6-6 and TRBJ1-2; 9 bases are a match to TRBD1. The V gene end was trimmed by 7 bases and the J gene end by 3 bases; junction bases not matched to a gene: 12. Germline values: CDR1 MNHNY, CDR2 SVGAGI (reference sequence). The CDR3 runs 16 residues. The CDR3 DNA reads TGTGCCAGCAACGCCGGGACAGGGCGATCCTACTATGGCTACACCTTC. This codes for CASNAGTGRSYYGYTF.

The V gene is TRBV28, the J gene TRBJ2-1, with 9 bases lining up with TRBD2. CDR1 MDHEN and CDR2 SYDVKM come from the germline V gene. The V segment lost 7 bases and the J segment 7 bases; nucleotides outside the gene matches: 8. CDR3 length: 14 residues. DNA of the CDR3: TGTGCCAGCACTCTTAGCGGGGGAAAAAATGAGCAGTTCTTC. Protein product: CASTLSGGKNEQFF.

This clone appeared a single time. The chain's CDR3 is CASSQDLKVSSPQETQYF. The DNA of the CDR3 is TGTGCCAGCAGCCAAGATTTGAAGGTATCGAGTCCCCAAGAGACCCAGTACTTC. V usage is TRBV4-2 and J usage is TRBJ2-5; D is unresolved. This CDR3 is built from 18 residues. CDR1 and CDR2 (germline): LGHNA, YNFKEQ. The ends were cut back, 0 bases at V and 1 base at J, with 18 bases in the middle.

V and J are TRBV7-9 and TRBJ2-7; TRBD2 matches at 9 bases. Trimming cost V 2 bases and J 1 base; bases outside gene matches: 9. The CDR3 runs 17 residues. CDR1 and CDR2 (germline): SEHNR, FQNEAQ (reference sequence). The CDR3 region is CASSLNGGGAWSYEQYF. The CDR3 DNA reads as TGTGCCAGCAGCTTAAATGGCGGGGGGGCTTGGTCCTACGAGCAGTACTTC.

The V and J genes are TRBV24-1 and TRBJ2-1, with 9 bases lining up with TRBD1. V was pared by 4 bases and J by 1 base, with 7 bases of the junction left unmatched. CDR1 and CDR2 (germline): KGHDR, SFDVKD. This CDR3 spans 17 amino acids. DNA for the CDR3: TGTGCCACCAGTGAGCGTACAGGGGGCTGGTCCTACAATGAGCAGTTCTTC. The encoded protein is CATSERTGGWSYNEQFF.

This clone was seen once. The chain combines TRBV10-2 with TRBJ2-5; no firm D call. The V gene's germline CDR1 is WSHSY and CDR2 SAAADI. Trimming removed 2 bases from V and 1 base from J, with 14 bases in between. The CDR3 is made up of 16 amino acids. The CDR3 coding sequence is TGCGCCAGCAGTGAGATAGGGTGGTATGGCCAAGAGACCCAGTACTTC. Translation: CASSEIGWYGQETQYF.